This TCR beta chain was obtained from a study of spatial heterogeneity in lung cancer. A single record per CDR3 protein comes from TCRdb applying MiXCR to the 5' RACE reads. In the table there are around 92,000 distinct CDR3 sequences, approximately 12% of which are singletons. The CDR3 runs to 13 residues. V was pared by 4 bases and J by 6 bases, with 6 bases of the junction left unmatched. Germline CDR1 is SGDLS and CDR2 is YYNGEE. Time point: sample taken at primary tumor resection. The genes are TRBV9 and TRBJ1-2, with 7 bases lining up with TRBD1. Sequences were derived from PBMCs, sampled at surgery. This receptor was obtained from a male donor with early-stage non-small cell lung cancer. This CDR3 is CASSTGQVHGYTF. The CDR3 DNA reads TGTGCCAGCAGCACCGGACAGGTCCATGGCTACACCTTC.